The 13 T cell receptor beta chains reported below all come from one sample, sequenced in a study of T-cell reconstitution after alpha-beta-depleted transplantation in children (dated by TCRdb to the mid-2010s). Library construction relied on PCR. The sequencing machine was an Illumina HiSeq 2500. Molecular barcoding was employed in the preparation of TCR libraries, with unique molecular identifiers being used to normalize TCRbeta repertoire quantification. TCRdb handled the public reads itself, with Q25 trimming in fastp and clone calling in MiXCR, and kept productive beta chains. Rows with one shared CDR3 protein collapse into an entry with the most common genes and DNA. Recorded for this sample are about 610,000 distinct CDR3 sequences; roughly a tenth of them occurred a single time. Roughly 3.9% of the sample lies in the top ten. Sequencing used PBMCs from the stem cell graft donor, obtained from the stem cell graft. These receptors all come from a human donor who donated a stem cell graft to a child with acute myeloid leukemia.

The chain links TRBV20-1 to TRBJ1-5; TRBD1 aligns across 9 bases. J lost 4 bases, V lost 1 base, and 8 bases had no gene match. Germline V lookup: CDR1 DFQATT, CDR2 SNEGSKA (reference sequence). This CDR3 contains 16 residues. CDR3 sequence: CSARVPGTGLNQPQHF. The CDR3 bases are TGCAGTGCTAGAGTACCCGGGACAGGGTTGAATCAGCCCCAGCATTTT.

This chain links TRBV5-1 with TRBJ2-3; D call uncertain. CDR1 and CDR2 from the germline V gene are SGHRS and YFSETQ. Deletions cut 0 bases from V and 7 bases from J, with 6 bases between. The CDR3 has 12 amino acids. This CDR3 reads CASSLEPYTQYF. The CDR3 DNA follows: TGCGCCAGCAGCTTGGAGCCTTATACGCAGTATTTT.

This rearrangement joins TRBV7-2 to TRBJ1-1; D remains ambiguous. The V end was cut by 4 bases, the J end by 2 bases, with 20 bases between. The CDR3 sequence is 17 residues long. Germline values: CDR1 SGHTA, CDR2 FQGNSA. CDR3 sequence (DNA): TGTGCCAGCAGCTCCGGAGAGGAGCAGGCCACTAACACTGAAGCTTTCTTT. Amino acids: CASSSGEEQATNTEAFF.

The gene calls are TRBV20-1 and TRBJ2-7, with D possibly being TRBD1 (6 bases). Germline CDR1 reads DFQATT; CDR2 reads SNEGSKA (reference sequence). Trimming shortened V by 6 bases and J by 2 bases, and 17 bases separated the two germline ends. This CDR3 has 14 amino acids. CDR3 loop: CSATPMGATYEQYF. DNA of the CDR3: TGCAGTGCCACCCCTATGGGGGCCACCTACGAGCAGTACTTC.

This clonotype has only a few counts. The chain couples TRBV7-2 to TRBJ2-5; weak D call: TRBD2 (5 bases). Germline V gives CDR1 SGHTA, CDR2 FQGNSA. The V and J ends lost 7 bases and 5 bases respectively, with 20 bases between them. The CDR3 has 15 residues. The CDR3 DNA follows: TGTGCCAGCACCCGGGGAGCGGTGGGTCGGGAGACCCAGTACTTC. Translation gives CASTRGAVGRETQYF. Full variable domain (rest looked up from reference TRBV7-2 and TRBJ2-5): GAGVSQSPSNKVTEKGKDVELRCDPISGHTALYWYRQSLGQGLEFLIYFQGNSAPDKSGLPSDRFSAERTGGSVSTLTIQRTQQEDSAVYLCASTRGAVGRETQYFGPGTRLLVL.

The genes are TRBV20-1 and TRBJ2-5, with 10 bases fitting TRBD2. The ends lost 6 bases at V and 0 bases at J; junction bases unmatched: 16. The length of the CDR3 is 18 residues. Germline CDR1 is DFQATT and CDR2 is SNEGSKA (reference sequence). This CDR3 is CSAPHGTSAGWYQETQYF. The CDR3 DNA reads TGCAGTGCCCCCCATGGGACTAGCGCGGGGTGGTACCAAGAGACCCAGTACTTC.

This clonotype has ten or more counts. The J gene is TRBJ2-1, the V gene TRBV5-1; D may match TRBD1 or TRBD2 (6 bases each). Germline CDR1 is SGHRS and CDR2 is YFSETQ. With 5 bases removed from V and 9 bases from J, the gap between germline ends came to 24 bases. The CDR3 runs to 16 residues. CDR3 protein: CASSWGSTGATTEQFF. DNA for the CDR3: TGCGCCAGCAGTTGGGGTTCGACGGGGGCGACGACTGAGCAGTTCTTC.

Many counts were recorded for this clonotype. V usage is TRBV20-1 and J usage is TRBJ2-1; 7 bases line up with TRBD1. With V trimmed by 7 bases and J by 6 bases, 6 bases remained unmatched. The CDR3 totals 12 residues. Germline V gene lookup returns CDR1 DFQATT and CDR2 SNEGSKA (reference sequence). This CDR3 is CSGTPGGNEQFF. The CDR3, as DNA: TGCAGTGGGACTCCAGGGGGCAATGAGCAGTTCTTC.

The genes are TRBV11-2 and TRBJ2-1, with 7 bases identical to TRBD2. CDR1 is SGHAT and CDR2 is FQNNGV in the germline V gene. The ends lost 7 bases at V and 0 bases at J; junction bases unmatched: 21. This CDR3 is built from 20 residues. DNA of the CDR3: TGTGCCAGCATTTCAGGCGTGGTAGCGGGTCTAATTAGCTCCTACAATGAGCAGTTCTTC. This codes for CASISGVVAGLISSYNEQFF.

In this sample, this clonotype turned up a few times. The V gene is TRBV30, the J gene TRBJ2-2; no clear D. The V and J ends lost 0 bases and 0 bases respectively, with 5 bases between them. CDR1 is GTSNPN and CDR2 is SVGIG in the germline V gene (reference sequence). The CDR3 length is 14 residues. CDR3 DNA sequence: TGTGCCTGGAGTGTACACACGAACACCGGGGAGCTGTTTTTT. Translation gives CAWSVHTNTGELFF. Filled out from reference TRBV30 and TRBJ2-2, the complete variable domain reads SQTIHQWPATLVQPVGSPLSLECTVEGTSNPNLYWYRQAAGRGLQLLFYSVGIGQISSEVPQNLSASRPQDRQFILSSKKLLLSDSGFYLCAWSVHTNTGELFFGEGSRLTVL.

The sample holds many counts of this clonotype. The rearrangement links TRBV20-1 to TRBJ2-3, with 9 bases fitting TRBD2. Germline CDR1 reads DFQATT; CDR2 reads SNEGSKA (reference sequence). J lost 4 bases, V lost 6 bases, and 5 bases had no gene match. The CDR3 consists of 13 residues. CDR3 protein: CSAPIAGADTQYF. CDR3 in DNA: TGCAGTGCCCCCATAGCGGGAGCAGATACGCAGTATTTT.

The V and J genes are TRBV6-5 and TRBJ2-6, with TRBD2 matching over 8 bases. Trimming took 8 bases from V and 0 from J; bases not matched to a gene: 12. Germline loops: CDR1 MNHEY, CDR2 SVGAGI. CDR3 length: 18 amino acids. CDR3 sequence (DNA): TGTGCCAGCCTAATGCGGGCGGGAGGCTTCTCTGGGGCCAACGTCCTGACTTTC. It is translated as CASLMRAGGFSGANVLTF.

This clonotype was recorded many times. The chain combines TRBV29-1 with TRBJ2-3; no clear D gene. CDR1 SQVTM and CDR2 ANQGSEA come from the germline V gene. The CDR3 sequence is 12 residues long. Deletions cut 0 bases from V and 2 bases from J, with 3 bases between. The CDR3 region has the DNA TGCAGCGTTGAAGAGCTCACAGATACGCAGTATTTT. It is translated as CSVEELTDTQYF.